This TCR beta chain was sequenced for a study of blood T cell repertoires in COVID-19. Between the trimmed V and J ends, which lost 10 bases and 7 bases, there was a span of 19 bases. The CDR3 spans 14 residues. Germline V CDR1 and CDR2: SNHLY, FYNNEI. Generated by immunoSEQ multiplex PCR, the TCRdb table keeps only in-frame clones and is missing some. The sample consists of about 30,000 clones, around 85% of them appearing once. The rearrangement uses TRBV2 and TRBJ1-4; D is undetermined. The sequenced material came from peripheral blood. This clonotype was sampled from a man older than 75 with active COVID-19. The CDR3 sequence is CAILVEGMFEKLFF. CDR3 coding DNA: TGTGCCATCTTGGTGGAGGGAATGTTTGAAAAACTGTTTTTT.